Listed below are T cell receptor beta chains from one sample, sequenced in a study of sequential checkpoint blockade in melanoma. The assay was immunoSEQ multiplex PCR, and TCRdb's table has in-frame clones only and misses some. Of some 21,000 clones in the sample, about four fifths were seen once. The source was CD8+ T cells sorted from blood (inferred from file names), collected from a patient given nivolumab and ipilimumab in sequence. The receptors come from a human donor with melanoma. Both conserved end residues are trimmed from each CDR3.

V	J	CDR3
TRBV1	TRBJ2-7	TSSPRQPDYEQY
TRBV9	TRBJ1-1	ASSPVTGGLGEAF
TRBV9	TRBJ2-5	ASSPRLAGVETQY
TRBV14	TRBJ2-7	ASSPTWTGVNEQY
TRBV2	TRBJ2-7	ASSEVRGPYEQY
TRBV6-5	TRBJ2-1	ASSRLAGNDEQF
TRBV9	TRBJ2-3	ASSVDLGGGADTQY
TRBV6-5	TRBJ2-1	ASSYLDTSRNEQF
TRBV2	TRBJ1-1	ASPGQTLNTEAF
TRBV7-9	TRBJ1-1	ASSPTDRPEAF
TRBV5-1	TRBJ1-1	ASSFTGGTEAF
TRBV28	TRBJ1-2	ASSPYMQGSTKGYT
TRBV27	TRBJ2-2	ASSSDRGLPAGELF
TRBV2	TRBJ2-1	ASSDPGTSGIMNF
TRBV5-1	TRBJ2-7	ASSLVTGGDEQY
TRBV28	TRBJ1-2	ASSFRGGGDGYT